In this sample, the clone carrying this T cell receptor (beta chain) turned up many times. The method for making cDNA was 5'RACE, and it used 10-nucleotide random UMIs. TCRdb passed the 5' RACE reads through MiXCR, listing each CDR3 protein once. The table lists some 43,000 distinct CDR3 sequences, over 2% of them singletons. CDR1 SEHNR and CDR2 FQNEAQ come from the germline V gene (reference sequence). The CDR3 is 18 residues long. With V trimmed by 5 bases and J by 4 bases, 17 bases remained unmatched. The record originates from a study of neurological immune-mediated disorders. The TCR was taken from a man aged 25-40 years with multiple sclerosis. This sequence joins TRBV7-9 and TRBJ1-2, with 9 bases matching TRBD1. The sample consisted of PBMCs. The CDR3 sequence: CASSAHWDREEFTYGYTF. For the CDR3, the DNA is TGTGCCAGCAGCGCTCATTGGGACAGGGAAGAGTTCACCTATGGCTACACCTTC.